This T cell receptor (beta chain) was sequenced during a study of blood T cell repertoires in COVID-19. Study as a whole: Researchers got acute and convalescent COVID-19 samples from the United States, Italy and Spain. The analysed material was cDNA or gDNA that came from T cells, B-cell-depleted T cells, or PBMCs.

Original processing notes: By means of reference gene primer amplification, nucleated cell counts were estimated. Measured with immunoSEQ multiplex PCR; TCRdb has only the in-frame clones, and not every one. That table supplies the V and J calls and clone size; D and trimming were determined from the DNA. The table lists over 65,000 clones, 80% to 85% of them singletons. Trimming removed 0 bases from V and 5 bases from J, with 10 bases in between. Germline loops: CDR1 GTSNPN, CDR2 SVGIG (reference sequence). CDR3 length: 13 amino acids. The clonotype originates from a human donor in a cohort sampled during active COVID-19. This chain uses TRBV30 with TRBJ2-5, with D unclear. Sequencing input: peripheral blood. The CDR3 here is CAWSVLLRETQYF. The CDR3 nucleotides are TGTGCCTGGAGTGTACTCTTGAGGGAGACCCAGTACTTC.